This is a list of T cell receptor beta chains from one sample in a study of blood T cell repertoires in COVID-19. Assay used: immunoSEQ multiplex PCR; TCRdb lists only in-frame clones, some missing. There are over 140,000 clones in the sample; 75% to 80% occur only once, and around 3% lies in the top ten. The sample comprised PBMCs or T cells enriched from blood (not recorded which). The origin of the receptors is a woman between 50 and 59 years old who had recovered from COVID-19. The CDR3 runs from the conserved cysteine through the conserved F or W. The order of the fields is clone size, J gene, D gene, V gene, CDR3 DNA, CDR3 protein. D genes are given only for firm matches. Expanded clones are given a class, and other clones once, few, many or no size at all.

clone_size: -; j_call: TRBJ2-1; d_call: -; v_call: TRBV7-9; cdr3_nt: TGTGCCAGCAGCTTAGAACGCGTAGAGCAGTTCTTC; cdr3_aa: CASSLERVEQFF
clone_size: -; j_call: TRBJ2-7; d_call: -; v_call: TRBV5-8; cdr3_nt: TGTGCCAGCAGCCTCGGACAGATATACGAGCAGTACTTC; cdr3_aa: CASSLGQIYEQYF
clone_size: -; j_call: TRBJ1-5; d_call: TRBD1; v_call: TRBV19; cdr3_nt: TGTGCCAGTAATAGTTGGACAGGACTCAATCAGCCCCAGCATTTT; cdr3_aa: CASNSWTGLNQPQHF
clone_size: -; j_call: TRBJ2-5; d_call: -; v_call: TRBV10-3; cdr3_nt: TGTGCCTCGTCGGGCGGGGAAGAGACCCAGTACTTC; cdr3_aa: CASSGGEETQYF
clone_size: -; j_call: TRBJ2-1; d_call: -; v_call: TRBV3-1/TRBV3-2; cdr3_nt: TGTGCCAGCAGCCATTTTGGGGGGATGGAGTTCTTC; cdr3_aa: CASSHFGGMEFF
clone_size: -; j_call: TRBJ2-3; d_call: TRBD2; v_call: TRBV13; cdr3_nt: TGTGCCAGCAGCCCCAGACTAGCGGGGGATAGCACAGATACGCAGTATTTT; cdr3_aa: CASSPRLAGDSTDTQYF
clone_size: -; j_call: TRBJ2-2; d_call: TRBD2; v_call: TRBV11-3; cdr3_nt: TGTGCCAGCAGCTTACCGGCGGGGGGGAGAACCGGGGAGCTGTTTTTT; cdr3_aa: CASSLPAGGRTGELFF
clone_size: -; j_call: TRBJ1-5; d_call: -; v_call: TRBV6-2/TRBV6-3; cdr3_nt: TGTGCCAGCAGTTTTCCCGACAGAATAGGACAGCCCCAGCATTTT; cdr3_aa: CASSFPDRIGQPQHF
clone_size: -; j_call: TRBJ2-5; d_call: TRBD2; v_call: TRBV7-3; cdr3_nt: TGTGCCAGCAGCTTCCGGGGGGGCTCGCGAGAGACCCAGTACTTC; cdr3_aa: CASSFRGGSRETQYF
clone_size: -; j_call: TRBJ2-1; d_call: -; v_call: TRBV7-7; cdr3_nt: TGTGCTAGCAGCCCAGGCGACAGGCTTCTCTTCTTC; cdr3_aa: CASSPGDRLLFF
clone_size: -; j_call: TRBJ2-2; d_call: -; v_call: TRBV11-2; cdr3_nt: TGTGCCAGCAGCTTAGGATTACGGGACACCGGGGAGCTGTTTTTT; cdr3_aa: CASSLGLRDTGELFF
clone_size: -; j_call: TRBJ2-7; d_call: -; v_call: TRBV19; cdr3_nt: TGTGCCAGTAGGGACCGGGACACCGCCTCCTACGAGCAGTACTTC; cdr3_aa: CASRDRDTASYEQYF
clone_size: -; j_call: TRBJ2-1; d_call: -; v_call: TRBV5-1; cdr3_nt: TGCGCCAGCAGCTTGGGTAGCCCCAATGAGCAGTTCTTC; cdr3_aa: CASSLGSPNEQFF
clone_size: few; j_call: TRBJ1-1; d_call: -; v_call: TRBV7-8; cdr3_nt: TGTGCCAGCAGCTTAGAACAGGGTTCAGCTTTCTTT; cdr3_aa: CASSLEQGSAFF
clone_size: -; j_call: TRBJ1-1; d_call: -; v_call: TRBV11-3; cdr3_nt: TGTGCCAGCAGCTTATCGTTTAGTCTGTCACAGGTGAACACTGAAGCTTTCTTT; cdr3_aa: CASSLSFSLSQVNTEAFF
clone_size: -; j_call: TRBJ2-1; d_call: TRBD2; v_call: TRBV5-4; cdr3_nt: TGTGCCAGCAGCTTGTCCTTAGCGGGAAGGTACAATGAGCAGTTCTTC; cdr3_aa: CASSLSLAGRYNEQFF
clone_size: -; j_call: TRBJ1-1; d_call: -; v_call: TRBV19; cdr3_nt: TGTGCCAGTAGCACCCCCAGGGCGGGACTGAACACTGAAGCTTTCTTT; cdr3_aa: CASSTPRAGLNTEAFF
clone_size: -; j_call: TRBJ1-1; d_call: -; v_call: TRBV21-1; cdr3_nt: TGTGCCAGCAGCAAAGTCGGAAGACAGGGCCTTAACACTGAAGCTTTCTTT; cdr3_aa: CASSKVGRQGLNTEAFF
clone_size: -; j_call: TRBJ2-7; d_call: -; v_call: TRBV2; cdr3_nt: TGTGCCAGCAGTGTGGGTCAGCGTTACTCCTACGAGCAGTACTTC; cdr3_aa: CASSVGQRYSYEQYF
clone_size: -; j_call: TRBJ2-7; d_call: TRBD2; v_call: TRBV30; cdr3_nt: TGTGCCTGGATTGCAGCGGGGGGCTACGAGCAGTACTTC; cdr3_aa: CAWIAAGGYEQYF
clone_size: -; j_call: TRBJ2-3; d_call: -; v_call: TRBV7-9; cdr3_nt: TGTGCCAGCAGCTTAGTGGCAGGGGGGACAGATACGCAGTATTTT; cdr3_aa: CASSLVAGGTDTQYF
clone_size: -; j_call: TRBJ1-6; d_call: TRBD1; v_call: TRBV5-1; cdr3_nt: TGCGCCAGCAGCAACCGACAGGGGAGCTCCTATAATTCACCCCTCCACTTT; cdr3_aa: CASSNRQGSSYNSPLHF
clone_size: -; j_call: TRBJ1-5; d_call: -; v_call: TRBV21-1; cdr3_nt: TGTGCCAGCAGCAAAGTAGGAGGGCTTGAAGATCATCAGCCCCAGCATTTT; cdr3_aa: CASSKVGGLEDHQPQHF
clone_size: -; j_call: TRBJ2-5; d_call: TRBD1; v_call: TRBV7-8; cdr3_nt: TGTGCCAGCAGCTTCGGGACAGGACAAGAGACCCAGTACTTC; cdr3_aa: CASSFGTGQETQYF